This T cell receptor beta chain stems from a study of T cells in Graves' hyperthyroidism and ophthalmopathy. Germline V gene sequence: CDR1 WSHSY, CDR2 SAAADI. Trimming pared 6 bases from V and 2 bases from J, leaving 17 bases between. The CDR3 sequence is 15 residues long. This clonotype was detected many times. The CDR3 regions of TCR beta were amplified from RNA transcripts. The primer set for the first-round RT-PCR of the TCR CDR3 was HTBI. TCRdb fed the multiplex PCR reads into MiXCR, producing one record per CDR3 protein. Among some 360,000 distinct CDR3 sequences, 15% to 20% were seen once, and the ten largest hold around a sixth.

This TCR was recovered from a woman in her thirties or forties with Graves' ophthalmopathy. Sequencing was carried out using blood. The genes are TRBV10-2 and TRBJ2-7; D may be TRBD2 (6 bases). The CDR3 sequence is CASSGKGGITYEQYF. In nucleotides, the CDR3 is TGCGCCAGCAGCGGGAAGGGCGGGATTACCTACGAGCAGTACTTC.